The clone carrying this T cell receptor beta chain was recorded many times. The junction departs from the called germline gene at one end, perhaps through a read error. This entry is derived from a study of regulatory T cells in long-lasting Graves disease. Arm-PCR of CDR3 regions and iRepertoire HTBI primers were the basis on which TCR beta libraries were built. MiXCR was run by TCRdb on the multiplex PCR reads, yielding one entry per CDR3 protein. The table shows a few hundred thousand distinct CDR3 sequences, with around 22% occurring only once. Time point here: persistent/refractory GD, antithyroid drugs over 5 years with positive TRAb. After RNA was extracted from PBMCs, the TCR library was made from it. Per the germline V gene, CDR1 is SGHRS and CDR2 is YFSETQ. The CDR3 is made up of 15 amino acids.

The chain couples TRBV5-1 to TRBJ1-5; 10 bases map to TRBD1. Source: peripheral blood mononuclear cells (PBMCs), taken when the disease was refractory, from a patient treated with antithyroid drugs. The clonotype originates from a female donor with Graves disease. This CDR3 is CASSLGTGGNQPQHF. The CDR3 DNA is TGTGCCAGCAGTTTAGGGACAGGGGGCAATCAGCCCCAGCATTTT.